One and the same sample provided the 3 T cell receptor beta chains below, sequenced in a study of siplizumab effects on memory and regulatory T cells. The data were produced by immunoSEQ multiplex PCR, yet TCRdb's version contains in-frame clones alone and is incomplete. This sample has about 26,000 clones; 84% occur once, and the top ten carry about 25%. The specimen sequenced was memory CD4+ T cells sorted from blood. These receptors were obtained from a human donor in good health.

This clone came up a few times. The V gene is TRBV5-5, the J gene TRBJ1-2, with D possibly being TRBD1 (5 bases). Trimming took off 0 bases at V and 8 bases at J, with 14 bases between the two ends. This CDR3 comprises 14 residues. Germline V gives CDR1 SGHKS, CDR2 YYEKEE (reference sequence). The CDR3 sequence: CASSLEPGTGGYTF. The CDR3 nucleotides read TGTGCCAGCAGCTTGGAGCCAGGGACGGGGGGCTACACCTTC.

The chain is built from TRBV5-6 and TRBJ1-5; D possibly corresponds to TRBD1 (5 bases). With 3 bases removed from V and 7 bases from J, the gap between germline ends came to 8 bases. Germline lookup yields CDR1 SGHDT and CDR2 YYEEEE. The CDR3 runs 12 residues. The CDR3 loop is CASSYRGQPQHF. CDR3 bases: TGTGCCAGCAGCTATAGGGGCCAGCCCCAGCATTTT. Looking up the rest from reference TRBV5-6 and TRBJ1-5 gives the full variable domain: DAGVTQSPTHLIKTRGQQVTLRCSPKSGHDTVSWYQQALGQGPQFIFQYYEEEERQRGNFPDRFSGHQFPNYSSELNVNALLLGDSALYLCASSYRGQPQHFGDGTRLSIL.

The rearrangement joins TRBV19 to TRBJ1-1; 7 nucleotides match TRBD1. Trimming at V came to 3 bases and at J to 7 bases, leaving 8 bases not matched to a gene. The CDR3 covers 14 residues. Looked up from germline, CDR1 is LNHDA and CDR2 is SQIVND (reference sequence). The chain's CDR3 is CASSIDRATGEAFF. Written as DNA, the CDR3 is TGTGCCAGTAGTATCGACAGGGCTACCGGTGAAGCTTTCTTT.